This T cell receptor (beta chain) emerged from a study of blood T cell repertoires in COVID-19. Turning to the study itself: Sample material is recorded as cDNA or gDNA derived from T cells, B-cell-depleted T cells, or PBMCs.

Trimming cost V 4 bases and J 4 bases, with 10 bases left between them. Germline loops: CDR1 MNHEY, CDR2 SMNVEV (reference sequence). The CDR3 extends over 13 amino acids. Produced via immunoSEQ multiplex PCR; TCRdb's table is partial and in-frame only. The sample includes 90,000 to 100,000 clones, around 82% of them seen just once. The TCR originated in a man in his 70s with active or convalescent COVID-19. The V call is TRBV27, the J call TRBJ1-2; D gene unclear. The material sequenced was peripheral blood. CDR3 residues: CASSSGSLYGYTF. The CDR3 DNA sequence: TGTGCCAGCAGTTCGGGATCCCTCTATGGCTACACCTTC.